Included here is one T cell receptor (beta chain) sequence, with context. These data are taken from a study of shared clonotypes between healthy human individuals. TCRdb's table, derived via immunoSEQ multiplex PCR, lists solely in-frame clones and lacks some. This sample yields over a million clones, of which approximately 97% are seen a single time; over 1% belongs to the top ten. The CDR3 has 12 residues. Per the germline V gene, CDR1 is SNHLY and CDR2 is FYNNEI. V was pared by 8 bases and J by 11 bases, with 16 bases between. This TCR derives from a man younger than 40 in good health. This chain connects TRBV2 to TRBJ2-4, with a tentative D call TRBD2 (7 bases). Sequenced input: naive CD4+ T cells sorted from blood. Subset in this sample: CD45RA+ positively selected. CDR3 DNA: TGTGCCAGCGGGGGGGGCAGGGAGGTTCAGTACTTC. This codes for CASGGGREVQYF. Full variable domain (outside the CDR3, taken from reference TRBV2 and TRBJ2-4): EPEVTQTPSHQVTQMGQEVILRCVPISNHLYFYWYRQILGQKVEFLVSFYNNEISEKSEIFDDQFSVERPDGSNFTLKIRSTKLEDSAMYFCASGGGREVQYFGAGTRLSVL.